One and the same sample provided the 15 T cell receptor beta chains below, sequenced in a study of T cell repertoires in cytomegalovirus infection. These receptors lack a known antigen. MiXCR was run by TCRdb on the reads, yielding one entry per CDR3 protein. The data contain approximately 770,000 distinct CDR3 sequences, 29% of them singletons. The sequenced sample was cultured CD8+ T cells from PBMCs, obtained from culture after CMV antigen stimulation. The receptors here all came from a human donor in good health (CMV status not recorded). Some clones in this sample may be carry-over from other donors' samples.

The chain uses TRBV6-1 and TRBJ2-7, with 10 bases identical to TRBD1. CDR3 length: 13 residues. CDR1 MNHNS and CDR2 SASEGT come from the germline V gene. Trimming removed 1 base from V and 6 bases from J; junction bases left unmatched: 0. CDR3 residues: CASSEGDRGEQYF. The CDR3 DNA is TGTGCCAGCAGTGAAGGGGACAGGGGCGAGCAGTACTTC.

This chain joins TRBV5-6 and TRBJ2-1; 8 bases align to TRBD1. V shed 4 bases, J shed 3 bases, and the junction held 6 bases outside the gene matches. Germline V gene sequence: CDR1 SGHDT, CDR2 YYEEEE. The length of the CDR3 is 15 residues. CDR3 loop: CASSPVQGGYNEQFF. The CDR3 DNA reads TGTGCCAGCAGCCCCGTACAGGGGGGCTACAATGAGCAGTTCTTC.

This clonotype was seen a few times. V usage is TRBV27 and J usage is TRBJ1-2; 11 nucleotides line up with TRBD1. J was trimmed by 8 bases and V by 6 bases; bases with no gene match: 8. The CDR3 length is 14 residues. CDR1 MNHEY and CDR2 SMNVEV come from the germline V gene (reference sequence). The CDR3 here is CASSPSGTGGGYTF. CDR3 bases: TGTGCCAGCAGCCCATCCGGGACAGGGGGAGGCTACACCTTC.

As concerns this clonotype: At one end, the junction sequence differs from germline, possibly due to a read error. The rearrangement links TRBV11-1 to TRBJ1-4; D is ambiguous. Germline V lookup: CDR1 SGHAT, CDR2 FQDESV (reference sequence). The length of the CDR3 is 16 residues. The CDR3 DNA is TGTGCCAGCAGCCCCCCTCGGCGGGAGAGTATCGAAAGACTGTTTTTT. It codes for CASSPPRRESIERLFF.

The table lists this clonotype with a few counts. At one of its ends the junction is not consistent with the germline gene, which may arise from a read error. This chain connects TRBV4-1 to TRBJ2-3, with D possibly matching TRBD1 (6 bases). CDR3 length: 18 residues. Germline CDR1 MGHRA, CDR2 YSYEKL. The CDR3 DNA is TGTGCCAGCAGCCAAGGGGGTCAGGTGAGTCTGGGCACAGATACGCAGTATTTT. This encodes CASSQGGQVSLGTDTQYF.

This clonotype has more than one count but fewer than ten. CDR3 in amino acids: CASSLPQGFSYNEQFF. The CDR3 bases are TGTGCCAGCAGCTTGCCTCAGGGCTTCTCCTACAATGAGCAGTTCTTC. The rearrangement links TRBV5-5 to TRBJ2-1; D possibly corresponds to TRBD1 (5 bases). The V gene lost 1 base and the J gene lost 0 bases, with 11 bases spanning the gap. The CDR3 extends over 16 amino acids. CDR1 and CDR2 (germline): SGHKS, YYEKEE (reference sequence).

CDR3 DNA: TGTGCCAGCAGGACTAGCGGGGGGCCGGGTGAGCAGTTCTTC. Its protein is CASRTSGGPGEQFF. The chain joins TRBV27 to TRBJ2-1, with TRBD2 identical over 13 bases. CDR1 is MNHEY and CDR2 is SMNVEV in the germline V gene (reference sequence). This CDR3 region has 14 residues. Trimming at V came to 6 bases and at J to 9 bases, leaving 5 bases not matched to a gene.

The chain recombines TRBV7-9 with TRBJ2-3; 9 positions match TRBD2. J was trimmed by 15 bases and V by 3 bases; bases with no gene match: 7. The CDR3 consists of 12 residues. From germline, CDR1 is SEHNR and CDR2 FQNEAQ (reference sequence). In DNA form, the CDR3 reads TGTGCCAGCAGCTTCCACTCGGGACTAGCCTATTTT. This translates into CASSFHSGLAYF.

This clonotype was detected many times. This chain connects TRBV12-3 or TRBV12-4 to TRBJ2-3; D remains unclear. CDR3 length: 15 amino acids. The V end lost 6 bases, the J end lost 0 bases, and 13 bases lay between the germline ends. CDR3 region: CASRGLWLSTDTQYF. In nucleotides, the CDR3 is TGTGCCAGCAGGGGTCTATGGCTGAGCACAGATACGCAGTATTTT.

This rearrangement joins TRBV5-6 to TRBJ2-7, with 8 bases identical to TRBD1. The germline gives CDR1 SGHDT, CDR2 YYEEEE. V was clipped by 5 bases and J by 0 bases; unmatched bases: 7. The CDR3 runs to 15 residues. The CDR3: CASRPGTGSSYEQYV. In nucleotides, the CDR3 is TGTGCCAGCAGACCTGGGACAGGAAGCTCCTACGAGCAGTACGTC.

V gene TRBV7-2 combines with J gene TRBJ2-3; TRBD2 matches 12 bases. The CDR3 is 17 amino acids. Losses at the gene ends were 0 bases for V and 6 bases for J; bases not matched to a gene: 7. CDR1 and CDR2 (germline): SGHTA, FQGNSA. The CDR3 DNA is TGTGCCAGCAGCTTAGCCATACTAGCGGGGGGATTCGATACGCAGTATTTT. Translation: CASSLAILAGGFDTQYF.

V and J are TRBV27 and TRBJ2-7; D remains unclear. The CDR3 has 13 amino acids. V lost 7 bases to trimming and J lost 3 bases, with 13 bases between them. The V gene's germline CDR1 is MNHEY and CDR2 SMNVEV (reference sequence). CDR3 region: CASTWQSGYEQYF. The DNA of the CDR3 is TGTGCCAGCACTTGGCAGTCTGGCTACGAGCAGTACTTC.

The V gene is TRBV12-3 or TRBV12-4, the J gene TRBJ1-2, with D tentatively TRBD1 (5 bases). V lost 5 bases and J 7 bases, leaving 14 bases between the germline ends. The CDR3 runs to 13 residues. The CDR3, as DNA: TGTGCCAGCAGTGCCGGGACCTTGCCTGGCTACACCTTC. Its translation is CASSAGTLPGYTF.

V usage is TRBV6-2 or TRBV6-3 and J usage is TRBJ1-1; TRBD1 matches 7 bases. Per the germline V gene, CDR1 is MNHEY and CDR2 is SVGEGT. The CDR3 totals 14 residues. V dropped 6 bases and J dropped 5; count of bases not matched to a gene: 9. For the CDR3, the DNA is TGTGCCAGCAGGATGGAGGGGGCGGGGACTGAAGCTTTCTTT. Its translation is CASRMEGAGTEAFF.

This clonotype was detected only a few times. The chain couples TRBV29-1 to TRBJ2-1; 8 nucleotides line up with TRBD1. Per the germline V gene, CDR1 is SQVTM and CDR2 is ANQGSEA. This CDR3 is 13 amino acids long. V trimming: 3 bases; J trimming: 6 bases; junction bases outside the gene matches: 4. The CDR3 DNA follows: TGCAGCGTTGAGAGGGACAGGCCCAATGAGCAGTTCTTC. Translating gives CSVERDRPNEQFF.